This TCR beta chain derives from a study of blood T cell repertoires in COVID-19. Original analysis: Estimates of nucleated cell counts were drawn from the amplification of reference gene primers. TCRdb's copy holds only in-frame clones and misses some; the assay was immunoSEQ multiplex PCR. The V and J calls and clone size come from that table; D and trimming were worked out from the DNA. This table holds 40,000 to 50,000 clones, more than 75% found once. The CDR3 is 13 amino acids. In germline, CDR1 is SQVTM, CDR2 ANQGSEA. V lost 5 bases and J 7 bases, leaving 15 bases between the germline ends. The sequencing input was peripheral blood. The J gene is TRBJ1-5, the V gene TRBV29-1; D might be TRBD1 (6 bases). The receptor was isolated from a human donor in a cohort sampled during active COVID-19. The CDR3 DNA is TGCAGCGTTCGAGACAGGTTGGGACAGCCCCAGCATTTT. Protein product: CSVRDRLGQPQHF.